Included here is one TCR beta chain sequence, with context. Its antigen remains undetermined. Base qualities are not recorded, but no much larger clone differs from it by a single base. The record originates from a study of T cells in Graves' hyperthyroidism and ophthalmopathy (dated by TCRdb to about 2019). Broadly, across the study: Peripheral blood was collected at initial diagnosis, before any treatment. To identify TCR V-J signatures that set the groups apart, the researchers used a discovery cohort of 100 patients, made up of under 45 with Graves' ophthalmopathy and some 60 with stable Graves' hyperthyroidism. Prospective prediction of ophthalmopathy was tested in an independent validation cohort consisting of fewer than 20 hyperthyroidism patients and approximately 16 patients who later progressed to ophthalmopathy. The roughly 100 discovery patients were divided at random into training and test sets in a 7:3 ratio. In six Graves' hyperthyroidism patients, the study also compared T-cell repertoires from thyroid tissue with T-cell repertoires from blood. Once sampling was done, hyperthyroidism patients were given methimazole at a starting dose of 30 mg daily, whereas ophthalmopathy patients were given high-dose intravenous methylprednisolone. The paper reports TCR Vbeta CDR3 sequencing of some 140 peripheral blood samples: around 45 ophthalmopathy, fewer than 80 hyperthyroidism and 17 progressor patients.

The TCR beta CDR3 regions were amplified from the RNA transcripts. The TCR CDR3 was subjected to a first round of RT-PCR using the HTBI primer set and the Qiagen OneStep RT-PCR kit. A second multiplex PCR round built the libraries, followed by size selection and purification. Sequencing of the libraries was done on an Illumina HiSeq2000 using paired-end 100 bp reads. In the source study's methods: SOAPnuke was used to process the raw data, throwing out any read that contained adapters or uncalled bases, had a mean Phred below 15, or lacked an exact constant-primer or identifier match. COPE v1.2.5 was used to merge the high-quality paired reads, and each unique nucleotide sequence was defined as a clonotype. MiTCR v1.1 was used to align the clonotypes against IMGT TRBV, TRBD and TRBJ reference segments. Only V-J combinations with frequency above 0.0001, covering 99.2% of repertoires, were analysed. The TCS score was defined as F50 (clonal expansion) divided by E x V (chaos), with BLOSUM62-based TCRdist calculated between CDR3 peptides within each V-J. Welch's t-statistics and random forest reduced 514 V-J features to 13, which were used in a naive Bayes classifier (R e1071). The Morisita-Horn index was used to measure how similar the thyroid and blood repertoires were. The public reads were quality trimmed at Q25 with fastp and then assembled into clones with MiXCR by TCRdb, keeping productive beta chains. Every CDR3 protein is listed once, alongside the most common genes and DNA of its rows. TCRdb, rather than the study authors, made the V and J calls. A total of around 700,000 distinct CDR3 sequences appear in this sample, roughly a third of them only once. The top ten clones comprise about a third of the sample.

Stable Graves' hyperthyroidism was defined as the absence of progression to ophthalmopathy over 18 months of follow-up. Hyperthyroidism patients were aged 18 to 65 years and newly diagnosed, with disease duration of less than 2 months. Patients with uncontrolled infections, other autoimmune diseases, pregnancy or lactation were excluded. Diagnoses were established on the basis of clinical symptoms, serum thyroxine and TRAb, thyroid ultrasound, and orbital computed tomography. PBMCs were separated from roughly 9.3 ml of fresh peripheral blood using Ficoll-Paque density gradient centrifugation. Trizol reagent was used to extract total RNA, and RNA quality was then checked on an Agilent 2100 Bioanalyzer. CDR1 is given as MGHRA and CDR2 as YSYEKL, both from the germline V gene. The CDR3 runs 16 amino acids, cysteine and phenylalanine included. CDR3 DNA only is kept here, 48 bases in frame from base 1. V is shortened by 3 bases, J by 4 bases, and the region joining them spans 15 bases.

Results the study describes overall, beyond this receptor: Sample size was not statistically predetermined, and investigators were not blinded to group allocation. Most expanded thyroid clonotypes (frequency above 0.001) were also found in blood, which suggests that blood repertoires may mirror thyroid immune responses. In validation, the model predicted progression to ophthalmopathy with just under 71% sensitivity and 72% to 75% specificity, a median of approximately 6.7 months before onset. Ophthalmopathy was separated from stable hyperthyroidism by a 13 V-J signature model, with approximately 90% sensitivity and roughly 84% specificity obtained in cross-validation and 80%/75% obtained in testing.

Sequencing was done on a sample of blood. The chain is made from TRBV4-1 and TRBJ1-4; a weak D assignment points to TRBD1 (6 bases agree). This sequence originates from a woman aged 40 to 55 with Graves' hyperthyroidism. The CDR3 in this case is CASSQIGGRFNEKLFF. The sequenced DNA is TGCGCCAGCAGCCAGATTGGGGGCAGGTTTAATGAAAAACTGTTTTTT.